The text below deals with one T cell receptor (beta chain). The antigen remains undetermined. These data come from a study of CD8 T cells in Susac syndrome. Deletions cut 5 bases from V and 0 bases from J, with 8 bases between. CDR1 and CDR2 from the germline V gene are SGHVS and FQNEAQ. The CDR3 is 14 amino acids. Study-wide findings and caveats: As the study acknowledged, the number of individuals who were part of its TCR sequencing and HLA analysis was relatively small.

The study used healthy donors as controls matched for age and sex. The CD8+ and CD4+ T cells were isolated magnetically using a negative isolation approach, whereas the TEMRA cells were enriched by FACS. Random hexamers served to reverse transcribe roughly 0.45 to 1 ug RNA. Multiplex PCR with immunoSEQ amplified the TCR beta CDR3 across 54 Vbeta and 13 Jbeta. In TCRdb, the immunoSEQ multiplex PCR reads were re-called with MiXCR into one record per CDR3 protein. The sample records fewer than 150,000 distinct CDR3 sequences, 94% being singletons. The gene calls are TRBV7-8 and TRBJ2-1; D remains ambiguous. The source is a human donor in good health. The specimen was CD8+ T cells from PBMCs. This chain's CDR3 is CASSPGVSYNEQFF. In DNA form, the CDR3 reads TGTGCCAGCAGCCCTGGAGTCTCCTACAATGAGCAGTTCTTC.